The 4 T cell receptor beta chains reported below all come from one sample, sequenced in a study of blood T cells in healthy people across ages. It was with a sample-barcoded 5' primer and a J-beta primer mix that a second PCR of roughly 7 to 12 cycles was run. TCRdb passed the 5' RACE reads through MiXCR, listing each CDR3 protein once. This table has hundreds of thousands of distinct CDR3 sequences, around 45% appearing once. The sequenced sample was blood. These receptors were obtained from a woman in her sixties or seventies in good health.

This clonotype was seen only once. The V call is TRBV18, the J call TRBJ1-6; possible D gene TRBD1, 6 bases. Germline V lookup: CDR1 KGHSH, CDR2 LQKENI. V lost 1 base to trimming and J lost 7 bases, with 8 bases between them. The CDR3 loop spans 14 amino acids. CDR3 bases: TGTGCCAGCTCACCACAGGGACAAAATTCACCCCTCCACTTT. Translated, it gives CASSPQGQNSPLHF.

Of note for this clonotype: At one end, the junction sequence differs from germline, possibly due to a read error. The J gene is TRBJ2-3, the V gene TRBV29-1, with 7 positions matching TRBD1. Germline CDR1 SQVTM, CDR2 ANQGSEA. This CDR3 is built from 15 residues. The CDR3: CSVPSLGDSTGTQYF. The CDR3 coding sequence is TGCAGCGTCCCGTCCTTAGGGGACAGCACAGGTACGCAGTATTTT.

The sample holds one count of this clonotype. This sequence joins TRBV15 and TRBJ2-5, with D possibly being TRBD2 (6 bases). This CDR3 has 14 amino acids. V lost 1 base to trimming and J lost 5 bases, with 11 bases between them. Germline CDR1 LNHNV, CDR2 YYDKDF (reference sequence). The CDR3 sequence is CATSRGAGRETQYF. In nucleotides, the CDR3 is TGTGCCACCAGCAGAGGGGCAGGGAGGGAGACCCAGTACTTC.

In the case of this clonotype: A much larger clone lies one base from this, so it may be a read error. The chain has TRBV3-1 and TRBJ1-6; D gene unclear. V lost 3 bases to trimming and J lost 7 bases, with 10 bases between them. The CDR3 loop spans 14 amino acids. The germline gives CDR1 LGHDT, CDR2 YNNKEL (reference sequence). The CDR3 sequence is CASSHADRNSPLHF. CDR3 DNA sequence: TGTGCCAGCAGCCACGCGGACCGCAATTCACCCCTCCACTTT.